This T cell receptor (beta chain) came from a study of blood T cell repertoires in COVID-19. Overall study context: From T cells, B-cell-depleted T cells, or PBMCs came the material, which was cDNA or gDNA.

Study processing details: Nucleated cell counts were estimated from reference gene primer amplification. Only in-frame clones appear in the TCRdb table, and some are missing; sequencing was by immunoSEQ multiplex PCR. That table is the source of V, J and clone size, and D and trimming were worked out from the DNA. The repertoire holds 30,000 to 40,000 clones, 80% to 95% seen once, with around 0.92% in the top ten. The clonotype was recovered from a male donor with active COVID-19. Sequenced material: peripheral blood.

DNA of the CDR3: TGTGCCAGCAGCTCTGAGCGAGACGGTGAGCAGTACTTC. Encoded protein: CASSSERDGEQYF. The chain employs TRBV11-2 and TRBJ2-7; D is undetermined. The CDR3 loop spans 13 amino acids. CDR1 is SGHAT, CDR2 FQNNGV, per germline. Trimming cost V 4 bases and J 7 bases, with 14 bases left between them.